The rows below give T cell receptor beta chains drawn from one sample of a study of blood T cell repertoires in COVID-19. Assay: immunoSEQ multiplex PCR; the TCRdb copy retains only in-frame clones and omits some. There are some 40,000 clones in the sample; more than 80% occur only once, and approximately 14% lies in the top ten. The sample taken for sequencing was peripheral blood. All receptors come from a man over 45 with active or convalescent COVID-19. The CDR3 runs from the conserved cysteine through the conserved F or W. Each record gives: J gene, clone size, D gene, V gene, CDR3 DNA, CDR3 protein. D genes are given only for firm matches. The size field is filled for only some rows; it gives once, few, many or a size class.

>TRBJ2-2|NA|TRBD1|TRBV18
TGTGCCAGCTCACCTACGTTGGGGACAGGGGGCTCCGGAGGAACCGGGGAGCTGTTTTTT
CASSPTLGTGGSGGTGELFF
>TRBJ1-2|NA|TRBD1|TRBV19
TGTGCCAGTAGGAAAAAGACAGGGGACAACTATGGCTACACCTTC
CASRKKTGDNYGYTF
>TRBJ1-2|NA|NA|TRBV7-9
TGTGCCAGCAGCTTGGGCGCTGGGCCCTATGGCTACACCTTC
CASSLGAGPYGYTF
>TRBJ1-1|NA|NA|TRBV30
TGTGCCTGGGGCGACTCTAACACTGAAGCTTTCTTT
CAWGDSNTEAFF
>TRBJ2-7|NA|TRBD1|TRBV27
TGTGCCAGCAGTTTGACAGGGGGCGCGGGGGAGCAGTACTTC
CASSLTGGAGEQYF
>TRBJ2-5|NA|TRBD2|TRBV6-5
TGTGCCAGCACGGGATTAGCGGGGACAGAGACCCAGTACTTC
CASTGLAGTETQYF
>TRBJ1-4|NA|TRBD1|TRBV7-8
TGTGCCAGCAGCCCTGAGACAGGGATTAATGAAAAACTGTTTTTT
CASSPETGINEKLFF
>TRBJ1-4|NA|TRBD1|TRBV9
TGTGCCAGCAGCGCCGGACAGGAGGATAATGAAAAACTGTTTTTT
CASSAGQEDNEKLFF
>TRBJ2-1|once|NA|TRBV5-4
TGTGCCAGCAGCTTGGGCTCTAGCGTCCTATACAATGAGCAGTTCTTC
CASSLGSSVLYNEQFF
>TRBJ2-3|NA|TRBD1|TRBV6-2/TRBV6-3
TGTGCCAGCAGTAAGGGGGCGTTGGGCACAGATACGCAGTATTTT
CASSKGALGTDTQYF
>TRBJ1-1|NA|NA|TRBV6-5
TGTGCCAGCATTAGGAGGGGGGGCACTGAAGCTTTCTTT
CASIRRGGTEAFF
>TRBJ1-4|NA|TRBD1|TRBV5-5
TGTGCCAGCAGCTTACGCGGGACAGGGGGCTCTCAGACTAATGAAAAACTGTTTTTT
CASSLRGTGGSQTNEKLFF
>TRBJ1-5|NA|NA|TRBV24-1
TGTGCCACCAGTGACCCCGGGTCCGTACAGCCCCAGCATTTT
CATSDPGSVQPQHF
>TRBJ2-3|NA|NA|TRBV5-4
TGTGCCAGCAGCTACCCTGCGGCGGGTATTAGCACAGATACGCAGTATTTT
CASSYPAAGISTDTQYF
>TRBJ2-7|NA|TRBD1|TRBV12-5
TGTGCTAGTGGTTTGGGAGGGACAGGGGGCTCCTACGAGCAGTACTTC
CASGLGGTGGSYEQYF
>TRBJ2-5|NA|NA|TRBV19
TGTGCCAGTAGTGAGGGAGCGGTCTCACAAGAGACCCAGTACTTC
CASSEGAVSQETQYF
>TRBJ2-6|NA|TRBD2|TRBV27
TGTGCCAGCCGACCGCGGGGGGCCGCCCTTCCGGGGCCCGGGGCCAACGTCCTGACTTTC
CASRPRGAALPGPGANVLTF
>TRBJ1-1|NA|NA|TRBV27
TGTGCCAGCAGTTTATCGGAGGGGTACACTGAAGCTTTCTTT
CASSLSEGYTEAFF
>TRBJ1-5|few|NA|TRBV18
TGTGCCAGCTCACTTAAACCCGGGACTGCGGGTATGAGCAATCAGCCCCAGCATTTT
CASSLKPGTAGMSNQPQHF
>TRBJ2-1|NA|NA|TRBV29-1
TGCAGCGTTGATCTGGGCTGGGATGAGCAGTTCTTC
CSVDLGWDEQFF
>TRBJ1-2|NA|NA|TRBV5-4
TGTGCCAGCGGGCCTAACCGGGACATTGTTAACTATGGCTACACCTTC
CASGPNRDIVNYGYTF
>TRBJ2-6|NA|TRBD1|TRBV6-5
TGTGCCAGCTCCGCGACAGGGTCTGGGGCCAACGTCCTGACTTTC
CASSATGSGANVLTF
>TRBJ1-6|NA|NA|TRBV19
TGTGCCAGTAGTATGAGGGCTGGCTCACCCCTCCACTTT
CASSMRAGSPLHF
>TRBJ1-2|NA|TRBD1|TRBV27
TGTGCCAGCAGTTCCGGGACAGGGGGATATGGCTACACCTTC
CASSSGTGGYGYTF
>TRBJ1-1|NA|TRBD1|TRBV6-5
TGTGCCAGCAGTACACAGGGGGCCACTGAAGCTTTCTTT
CASSTQGATEAFF
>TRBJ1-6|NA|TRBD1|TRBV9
TGTGCCAGCAGCAGGTCTAGACAGGGTTTGTCACCCCTCCACTTT
CASSRSRQGLSPLHF
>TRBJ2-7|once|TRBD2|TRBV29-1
TGCAGCGTTGAAGATTTCAGCCGGGGGGGCGAGCAGTACTTC
CSVEDFSRGGEQYF
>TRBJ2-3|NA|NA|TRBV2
TGTGCCAGCAGTGCGTCAGGGGGCACAGATACGCAGTATTTT
CASSASGGTDTQYF
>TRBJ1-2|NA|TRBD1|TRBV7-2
TGTGCCAGCAGCTCCGGCATGGGACAGGGTAACTATGGCTACACCTTC
CASSSGMGQGNYGYTF
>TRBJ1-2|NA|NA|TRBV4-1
TGCGCCAGCAGCCAAGATCACGCGGCGCTCGGCGGCTACACCTTC
CASSQDHAALGGYTF